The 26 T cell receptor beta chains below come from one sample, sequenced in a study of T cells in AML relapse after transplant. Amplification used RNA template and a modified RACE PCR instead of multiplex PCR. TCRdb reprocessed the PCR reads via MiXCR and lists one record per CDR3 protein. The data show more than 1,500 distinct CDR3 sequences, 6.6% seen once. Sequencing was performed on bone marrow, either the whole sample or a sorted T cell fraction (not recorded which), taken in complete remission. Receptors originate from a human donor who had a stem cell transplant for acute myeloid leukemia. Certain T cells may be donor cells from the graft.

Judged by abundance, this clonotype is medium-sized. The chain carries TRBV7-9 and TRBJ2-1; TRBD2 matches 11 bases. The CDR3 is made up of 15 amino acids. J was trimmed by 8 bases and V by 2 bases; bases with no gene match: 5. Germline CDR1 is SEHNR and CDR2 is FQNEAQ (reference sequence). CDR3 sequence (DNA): TGTGCCAGCAGCTTAACTAGCGGGAGTAAAGATGAGCAGTTCTTC. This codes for CASSLTSGSKDEQFF.

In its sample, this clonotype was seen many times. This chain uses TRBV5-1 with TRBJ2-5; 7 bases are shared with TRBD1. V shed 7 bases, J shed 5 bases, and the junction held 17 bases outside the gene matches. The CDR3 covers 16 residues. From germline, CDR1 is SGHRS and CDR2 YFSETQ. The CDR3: CASGRQGDRGMETQYF. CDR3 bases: TGCGCCAGCGGGCGACAGGGAGATCGAGGCATGGAGACCCAGTACTTC. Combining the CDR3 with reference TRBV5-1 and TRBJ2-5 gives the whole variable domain KAGVTQTPRYLIKTRGQQVTLSCSPISGHRSVSWYQQTPGQGLQFLFEYFSETQRNKGNFPGRFSGRQFSNSRSEMNVSTLELGDSALYLCASGRQGDRGMETQYFGPGTRLLVL.

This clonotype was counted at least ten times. CDR3: CASIGGFYNEQFF. The CDR3 DNA reads TGTGCCAGCATAGGAGGGTTCTACAATGAGCAGTTCTTC. This chain links TRBV27 with TRBJ2-1; maybe TRBD2 (6 bases). The CDR3 is 13 amino acids. Germline values: CDR1 MNHEY, CDR2 SMNVEV (reference sequence). Trimming took off 7 bases at V and 3 bases at J, with 10 bases between the two ends.

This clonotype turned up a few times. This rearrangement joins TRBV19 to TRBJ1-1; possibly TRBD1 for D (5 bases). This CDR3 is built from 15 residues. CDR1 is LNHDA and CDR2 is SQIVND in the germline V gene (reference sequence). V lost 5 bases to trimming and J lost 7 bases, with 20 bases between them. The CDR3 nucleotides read TGTGCCAGTAGTCCCGGGACGGCTCGGGGCAATGAAGCTTTCTTT. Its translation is CASSPGTARGNEAFF.

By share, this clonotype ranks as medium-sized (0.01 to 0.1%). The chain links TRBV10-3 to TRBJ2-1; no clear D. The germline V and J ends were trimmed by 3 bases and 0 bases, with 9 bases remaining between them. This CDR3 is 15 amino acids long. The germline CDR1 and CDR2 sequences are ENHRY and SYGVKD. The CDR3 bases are TGTGCCATCAGTGACCGGAGTAGCTCCTACAATGAGCAGTTCTTC. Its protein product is CAISDRSSSYNEQFF.

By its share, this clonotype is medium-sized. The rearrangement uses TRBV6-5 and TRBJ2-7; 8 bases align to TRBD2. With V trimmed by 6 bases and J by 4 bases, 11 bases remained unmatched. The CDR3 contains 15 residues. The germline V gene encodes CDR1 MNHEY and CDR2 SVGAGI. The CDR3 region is CASSPMASGSYEQYF. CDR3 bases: TGTGCCAGCAGCCCCATGGCCAGCGGGAGTTACGAGCAGTACTTC.

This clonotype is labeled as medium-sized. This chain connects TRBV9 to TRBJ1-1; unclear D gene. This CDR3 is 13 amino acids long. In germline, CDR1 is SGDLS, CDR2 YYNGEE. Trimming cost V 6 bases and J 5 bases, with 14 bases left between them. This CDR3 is CASMRSTGTEAFF. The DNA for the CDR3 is TGTGCCAGCATGCGGAGTACCGGGACTGAAGCTTTCTTT.

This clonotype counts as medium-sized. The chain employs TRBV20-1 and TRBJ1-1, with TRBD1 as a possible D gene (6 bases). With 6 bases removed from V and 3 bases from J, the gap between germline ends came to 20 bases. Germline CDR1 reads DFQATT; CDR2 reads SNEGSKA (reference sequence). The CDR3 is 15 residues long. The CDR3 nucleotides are TGCAGTGCGGACAGTTATTCTAGACCTGACACTGAAGCTTTCTTT. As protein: CSADSYSRPDTEAFF.

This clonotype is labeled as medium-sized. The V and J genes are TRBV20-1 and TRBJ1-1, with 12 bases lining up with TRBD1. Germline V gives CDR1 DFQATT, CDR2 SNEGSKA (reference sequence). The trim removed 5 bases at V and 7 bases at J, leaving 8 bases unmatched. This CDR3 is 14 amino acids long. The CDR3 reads CSARDRGHNFEAFF. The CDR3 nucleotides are TGCAGTGCTCGGGACAGGGGGCACAATTTTGAAGCTTTCTTT.

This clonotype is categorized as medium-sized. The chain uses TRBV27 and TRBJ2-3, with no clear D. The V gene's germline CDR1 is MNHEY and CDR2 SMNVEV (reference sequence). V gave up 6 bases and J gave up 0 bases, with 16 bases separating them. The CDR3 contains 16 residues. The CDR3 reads CASSPHVSESTDTQYF. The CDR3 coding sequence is TGTGCCAGCAGCCCCCATGTGTCAGAAAGCACAGATACGCAGTATTTT.

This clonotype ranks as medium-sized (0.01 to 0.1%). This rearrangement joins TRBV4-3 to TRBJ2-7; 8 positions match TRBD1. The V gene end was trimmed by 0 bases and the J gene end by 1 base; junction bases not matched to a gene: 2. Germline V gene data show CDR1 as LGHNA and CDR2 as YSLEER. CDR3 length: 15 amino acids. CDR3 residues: CASSQETGGSYEQYF. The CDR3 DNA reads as TGCGCCAGCAGCCAAGAAACAGGGGGATCCTACGAGCAGTACTTC.

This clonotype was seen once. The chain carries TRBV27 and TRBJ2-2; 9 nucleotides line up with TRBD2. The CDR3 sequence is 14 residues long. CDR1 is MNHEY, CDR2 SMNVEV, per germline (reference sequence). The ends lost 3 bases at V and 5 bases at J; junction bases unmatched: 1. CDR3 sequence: CASSFTSGTGELFF. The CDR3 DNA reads TGTGCCAGCAGTTTTACTAGCGGGACCGGGGAGCTGTTTTTT.

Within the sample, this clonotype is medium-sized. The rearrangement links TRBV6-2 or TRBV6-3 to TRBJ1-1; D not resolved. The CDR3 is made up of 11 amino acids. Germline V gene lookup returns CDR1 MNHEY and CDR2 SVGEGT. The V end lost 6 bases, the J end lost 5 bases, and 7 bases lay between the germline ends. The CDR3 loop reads CASSLGTEAFF. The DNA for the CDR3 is TGTGCCAGCAGCCTGGGGACTGAAGCTTTCTTT.

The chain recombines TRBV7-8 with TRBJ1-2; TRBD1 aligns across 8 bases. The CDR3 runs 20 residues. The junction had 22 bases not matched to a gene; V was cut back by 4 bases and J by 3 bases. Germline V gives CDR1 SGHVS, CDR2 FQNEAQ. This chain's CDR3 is CASSSEEDREWRVLDYGYTF. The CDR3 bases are TGTGCCAGCAGCTCAGAAGAGGACAGGGAATGGAGGGTACTCGACTATGGCTACACCTTC.

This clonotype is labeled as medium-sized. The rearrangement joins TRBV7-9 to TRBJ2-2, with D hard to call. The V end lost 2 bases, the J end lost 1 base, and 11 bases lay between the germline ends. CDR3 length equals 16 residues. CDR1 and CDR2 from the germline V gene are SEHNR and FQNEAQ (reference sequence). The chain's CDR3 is CASSLIGVRNTGELFF. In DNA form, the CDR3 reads TGTGCCAGCAGCTTAATTGGGGTTCGGAACACCGGGGAGCTGTTTTTT.

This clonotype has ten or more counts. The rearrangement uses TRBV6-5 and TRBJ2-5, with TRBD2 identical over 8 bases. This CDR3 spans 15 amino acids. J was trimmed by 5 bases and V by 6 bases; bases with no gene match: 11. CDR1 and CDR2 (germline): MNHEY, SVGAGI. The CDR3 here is CASSSTGGGGETQYF. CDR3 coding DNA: TGTGCCAGCAGCTCCACGGGGGGGGGAGGGGAGACCCAGTACTTC.

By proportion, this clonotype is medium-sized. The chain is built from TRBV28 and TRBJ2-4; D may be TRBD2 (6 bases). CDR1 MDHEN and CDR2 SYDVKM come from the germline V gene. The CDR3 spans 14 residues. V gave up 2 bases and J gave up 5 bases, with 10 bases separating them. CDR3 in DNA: TGTGCCAGCAGTTTAGGGGGACTTGAAAACATTCAGTACTTC. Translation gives CASSLGGLENIQYF.

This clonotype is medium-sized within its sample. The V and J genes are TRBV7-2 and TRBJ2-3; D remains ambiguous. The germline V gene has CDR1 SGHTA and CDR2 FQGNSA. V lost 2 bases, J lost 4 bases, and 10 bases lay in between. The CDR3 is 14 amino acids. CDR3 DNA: TGTGCCAGCAGCTTACTAGTAGGCGCAGATACGCAGTATTTT. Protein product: CASSLLVGADTQYF. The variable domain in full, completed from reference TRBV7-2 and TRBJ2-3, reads GAGVSQSPSNKVTEKGKDVELRCDPISGHTALYWYRQSLGQGLEFLIYFQGNSAPDKSGLPSDRFSAERTGGSVSTLTIQRTQQEDSAVYLCASSLLVGADTQYFGPGTRLTVL.

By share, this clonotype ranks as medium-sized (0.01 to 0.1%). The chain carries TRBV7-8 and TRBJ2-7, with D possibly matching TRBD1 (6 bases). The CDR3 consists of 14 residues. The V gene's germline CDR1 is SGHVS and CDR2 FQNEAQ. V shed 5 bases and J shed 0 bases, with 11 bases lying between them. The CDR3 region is CASSHLQGSYEQYF. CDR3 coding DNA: TGTGCCAGCAGCCATTTACAGGGCTCCTACGAGCAGTACTTC.

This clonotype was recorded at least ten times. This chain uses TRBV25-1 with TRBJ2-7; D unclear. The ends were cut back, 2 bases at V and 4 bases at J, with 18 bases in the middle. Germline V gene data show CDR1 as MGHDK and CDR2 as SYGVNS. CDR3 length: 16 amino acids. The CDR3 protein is CASSERVARETYEQYF. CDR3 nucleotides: TGTGCCAGCAGTGAACGAGTCGCTAGAGAAACTTACGAGCAGTACTTC.

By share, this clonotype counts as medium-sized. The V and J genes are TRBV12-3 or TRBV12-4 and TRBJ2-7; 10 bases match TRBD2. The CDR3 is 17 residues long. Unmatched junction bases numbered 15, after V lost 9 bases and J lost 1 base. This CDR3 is CARRGRVAGGVSYEQYF. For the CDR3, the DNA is TGTGCCAGGAGAGGACGGGTAGCGGGAGGAGTATCCTACGAGCAGTACTTC.

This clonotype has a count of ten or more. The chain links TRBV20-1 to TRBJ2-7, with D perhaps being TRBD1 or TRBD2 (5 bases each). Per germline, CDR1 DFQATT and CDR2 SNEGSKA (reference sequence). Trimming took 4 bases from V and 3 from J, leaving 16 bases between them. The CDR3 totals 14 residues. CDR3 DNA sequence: TGCAGTGCTACTGAGGGGTTTAGTATCTACGAGCAGTACTTC. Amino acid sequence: CSATEGFSIYEQYF.

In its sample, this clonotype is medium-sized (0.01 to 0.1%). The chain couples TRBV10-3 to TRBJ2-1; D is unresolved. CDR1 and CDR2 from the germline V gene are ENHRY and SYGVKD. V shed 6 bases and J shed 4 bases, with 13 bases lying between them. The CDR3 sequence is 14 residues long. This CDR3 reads CAIRYSDLYNEQFF. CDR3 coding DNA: TGTGCCATCAGATACTCGGACCTATACAATGAGCAGTTCTTC.

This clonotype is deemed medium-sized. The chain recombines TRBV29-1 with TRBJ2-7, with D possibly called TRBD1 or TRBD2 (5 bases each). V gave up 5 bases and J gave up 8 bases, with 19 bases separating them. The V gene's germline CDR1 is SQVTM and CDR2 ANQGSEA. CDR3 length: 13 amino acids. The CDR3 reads CSVSPGTQPQQYF. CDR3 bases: TGCAGCGTTTCACCAGGGACCCAACCTCAGCAGTACTTC.

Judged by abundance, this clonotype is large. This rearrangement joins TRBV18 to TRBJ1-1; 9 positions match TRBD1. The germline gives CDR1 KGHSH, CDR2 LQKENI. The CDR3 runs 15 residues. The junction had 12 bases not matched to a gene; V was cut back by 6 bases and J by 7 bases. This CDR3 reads CASSERQGGDSEAFF. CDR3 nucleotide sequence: TGTGCCAGCTCGGAGAGACAGGGGGGTGATAGTGAAGCTTTCTTT.

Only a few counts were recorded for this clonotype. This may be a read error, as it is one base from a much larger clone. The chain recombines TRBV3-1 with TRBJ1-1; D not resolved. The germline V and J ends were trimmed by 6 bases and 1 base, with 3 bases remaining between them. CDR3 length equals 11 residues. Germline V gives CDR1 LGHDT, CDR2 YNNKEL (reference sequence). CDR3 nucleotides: TGTGCCAGCAGACCGAACACTGAAGCTTTCTTT. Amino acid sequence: CASRPNTEAFF.